These 5 T cell receptor beta chains originate from one sample sequenced in a study of blood T cell repertoires in COVID-19. Measured with immunoSEQ multiplex PCR; TCRdb has only the in-frame clones, and not every one. Here the sample spans roughly 430,000 clones, nearly 90% being singletons. Sequencing input: PBMCs or T cells enriched from blood (not recorded which). These receptor sequences come from a woman aged 40 to 50 with acute COVID-19.

This chain connects TRBV5-1 to TRBJ2-7; TRBD1 agrees at 9 bases. Germline assignment: CDR1 SGHRS and CDR2 YFSETQ. V shed 7 bases and J 7 bases; nucleotides not matched to a gene: 12. The CDR3 is 14 residues long. Written as DNA, the CDR3 is TGCGCCAGCTCCTTAGTACAGGGGGCGGGGGAGCAGTACTTC. This encodes CASSLVQGAGEQYF. Variable domain in full (rest from reference TRBV5-1 and TRBJ2-7): KAGVTQTPRYLIKTRGQQVTLSCSPISGHRSVSWYQQTPGQGLQFLFEYFSETQRNKGNFPGRFSGRQFSNSRSEMNVSTLELGDSALYLCASSLVQGAGEQYFGPGTRLTVT.

The genes are TRBV6-1 and TRBJ2-3, with 9 bases aligning to TRBD2. This CDR3 has 17 residues. The J segment lost 2 bases and the V segment lost 2 bases, leaving 8 bases of the junction unmatched. Germline-derived CDR1 and CDR2 are MNHNS and SASEGT. The DNA of the CDR3 is TGTGCCAGCAGTGAAAGGATAGCGGGGGTGTCCACAGATACGCAGTATTTT. Protein product: CASSERIAGVSTDTQYF.

The chain uses TRBV7-9 and TRBJ1-1; D is ambiguous. The CDR3 contains 12 residues. The V and J ends lost 1 base and 7 bases respectively, with 7 bases between them. Germline V lookup: CDR1 SEHNR, CDR2 FQNEAQ (reference sequence). The CDR3 region is CASSLGQHEAFF. DNA for the CDR3: TGTGCCAGCAGCTTAGGCCAACATGAAGCTTTCTTT.

The chain carries TRBV19 and TRBJ1-4; D gene ambiguous. V lost 0 bases to trimming and J lost 12 bases, with 11 bases between them. The CDR3 runs to 13 residues. The germline V gene encodes CDR1 LNHDA and CDR2 SQIVND (reference sequence). CDR3 in amino acids: CASSIDQGGQLFF. The CDR3 bases are TGTGCCAGTAGTATAGATCAAGGCGGCCAACTGTTTTTT. Full variable domain (remainder filled in from reference TRBV19 and TRBJ1-4): DGGITQSPKYLFRKEGQNVTLSCEQNLNHDAMYWYRQDPGQGLRLIYYSQIVNDFQKGDIAEGYSVSREKKESFPLTVTSAQKNPTAFYLCASSIDQGGQLFFGSGTQLSVL.

V and J are TRBV9 and TRBJ2-7; D is unclear. V shed 0 bases and J shed 0 bases, with 7 bases lying between them. CDR1 and CDR2 from the germline V gene are SGDLS and YYNGEE. This CDR3 contains 14 residues. The CDR3 protein is CASSVGPFSYEQYF. CDR3 bases: TGTGCCAGCAGCGTAGGGCCATTCTCCTACGAGCAGTACTTC. Combining the CDR3 with reference TRBV9 and TRBJ2-7 gives the whole variable domain DSGVTQTPKHLITATGQRVTLRCSPRSGDLSVYWYQQSLDQGLQFLIQYYNGEERAKGNILERFSAQQFPDLHSELNLSSLELGDSALYFCASSVGPFSYEQYFGPGTRLTVT.